This T cell receptor beta chain originates from a study of early T cells in non-severe SARS-CoV-2 infection (dated by TCRdb to 2020 to 2023). Broadly, across the study: Because TCR sequencing was done on bulk RNA from unsorted whole blood, the alpha and beta chains could not be paired. Beyond this particular receptor, the publication reports: VDJdb matching was skewed toward anti-spike CD8 responses and likely underestimated virus-specific expansions, missing private and CD4 specificities.

From the cysteine through the phenylalanine, the CDR3 covers 15 amino acids. CDR3 DNA only is kept here, 45 bases in frame from base 1. The germline V gene provides CDR1 SGDLS and CDR2 YYNGEE. The V and J ends are trimmed by 1 base and 4 bases, leaving 14 bases between them. This clonotype showed up just a few times. Its antigen remains unidentified. Base qualities were left out, and no much larger clone turns up one base away. This was a case-control study nested in a cohort of healthcare workers in London, UK, who had nasopharyngeal swab PCR tests and blood samples taken every week. Between 23 and 31 March 2020, the week of the UK lockdown, healthcare workers were enrolled and then followed up weekly for as long as 16 weeks. Library preparation employed 5' RACE. The sequencer listed for this sample is NextSeq 500. To correct for sequencing error and PCR bias, the TCR library protocol tagged individual cDNA molecules with unique molecular identifiers. TCR alpha and beta chains were both sequenced, and the abundances of alpha and beta sequences in each sample were closely correlated with each other. As for the original processing: Decombinator V4 was used to perform V gene, J gene and CDR3 annotation of TCR sequences. Expanded TCRs were defined as changing significantly between any two time points under a Poisson model with p below 0.0001. Abundances of TCRs were expressed as counts per million after normalisation to the total number of TCRs sequenced in each sample. MAIT TCRs were defined by TRAV1-2 paired with TRAJ12, TRAJ20 or TRAJ33, and iNKT TCRs by TRAV10 paired with TRAJ18. VDJdb, accessed on 1 November 2021, was searched for TCRs annotated for CMV, EBV and SARS-CoV-2, and TCRs annotated for more than one antigen were excluded. TCRdb reprocessing: public reads trimmed at Q25 with fastp, clones called with MiXCR, in-frame beta chains kept. CDR3 protein sequences are deduplicated, and each keeps its most common genes and DNA. TCRdb, rather than the study authors, made the V and J calls. Within this sample are about 71,000 distinct CDR3 sequences, with roughly 15% of them counted one time only. Around an eighth of the sample goes to the ten largest clones.

Material: whole blood. The source is an adult who was a healthcare worker with PCR-confirmed SARS-CoV-2 infection or an uninfected control (not recorded which). The chain employs TRBV9 and TRBJ1-2, with TRBD1 tentatively as D gene (6 bases match). CDR3 region: CASSVFQGGGYGYTF. Read as DNA, the sequence is TGTGCCAGCAGCGTATTTCAGGGAGGGGGCTATGGCTACACCTTC.